Listed below are T cell receptor beta chains from one sample, sequenced in a study of glioma-infiltrating T cells after dendritic cell vaccination. The protocol was immunoSEQ multiplex PCR, while the TCRdb copy is restricted to in-frame clones and leaves out a portion. The data contain under 40,000 clones, 85% to 95% of them singletons. Sequenced here: blood, sampled before dendritic cell vaccination. These receptors came from a human donor with glioblastoma. CDR3s include the opening cysteine and the closing phenylalanine or tryptophan. The D gene is left open where the match is weak. Clone size is given for some rows only: seen once, a few or many times, or a class if the clone is expanded.

V gene: TRBV2
D gene: TRBD1
J gene: TRBJ2-7
clone size: NA
CDR3 protein: CASSSTDRGSYEQYF
CDR3 DNA: TGTGCCAGCAGCTCAACGGACAGGGGCTCCTACGAGCAGTACTTC

V gene: TRBV11-1
D gene: NA
J gene: TRBJ2-7
clone size: NA
CDR3 protein: CASSLDRMSSYEQYF
CDR3 DNA: TGTGCCAGCAGCTTGGACAGAATGAGCTCCTACGAGCAGTACTTC

V gene: TRBV4-2
D gene: TRBD1
J gene: TRBJ1-5
clone size: once
CDR3 protein: CASSQAALTGDEPQHF
CDR3 DNA: TGTGCCAGCAGCCAAGCGGCACTGACAGGGGACGAGCCCCAGCATTTT

V gene: TRBV20-1
D gene: NA
J gene: TRBJ1-2
clone size: NA
CDR3 protein: CSASPGEGYTF
CDR3 DNA: TGCAGTGCTAGTCCAGGGGAAGGCTACACCTTC

V gene: TRBV2
D gene: NA
J gene: TRBJ1-2
clone size: NA
CDR3 protein: CASSEFEVGGNGYTF
CDR3 DNA: TGTGCCAGCAGTGAGTTTGAAGTGGGGGGAAACGGCTACACCTTC

V gene: TRBV6-5
D gene: NA
J gene: TRBJ1-3
clone size: NA
CDR3 protein: CASSAPRGSGNTIYF
CDR3 DNA: TGTGCCAGCAGTGCCCCCCGGGGCTCTGGAAACACCATATATTTT

V gene: TRBV7-2
D gene: NA
J gene: TRBJ2-4
clone size: NA
CDR3 protein: CASSLVRSPAKNIQYF
CDR3 DNA: TGTGCCAGCAGCTTAGTGCGATCCCCCGCCAAAAACATTCAGTACTTC

V gene: TRBV15
D gene: NA
J gene: TRBJ1-5
clone size: NA
CDR3 protein: CATSSDTNQPQHF
CDR3 DNA: TGTGCCACCAGCAGCGACACCAATCAGCCCCAGCATTTT

V gene: TRBV7-9
D gene: NA
J gene: TRBJ1-4
clone size: NA
CDR3 protein: CASSPTGTPNEKLFF
CDR3 DNA: TGTGCCAGCAGCCCCACAGGGACCCCCAATGAAAAACTGTTTTTT

V gene: TRBV19
D gene: NA
J gene: TRBJ1-1
clone size: NA
CDR3 protein: CASTFRGNTEAFF
CDR3 DNA: TGTGCCAGTACGTTTCGGGGGAACACTGAAGCTTTCTTT

V gene: TRBV5-4
D gene: TRBD1
J gene: TRBJ1-4
clone size: NA
CDR3 protein: CASSSGQSNEKLFF
CDR3 DNA: TGTGCCAGCAGCTCGGGACAGAGTAATGAAAAACTGTTTTTT

V gene: TRBV28
D gene: TRBD2
J gene: TRBJ2-1
clone size: NA
CDR3 protein: CASIAGDSYNEQFF
CDR3 DNA: TGTGCCAGCATAGCGGGGGACTCCTACAATGAGCAGTTCTTC

V gene: TRBV4-1
D gene: NA
J gene: TRBJ1-6
clone size: NA
CDR3 protein: CASSHLSGVNSPLHF
CDR3 DNA: TGCGCCAGCAGCCACCTCTCAGGGGTGAATTCACCCCTCCACTTT

V gene: TRBV5-1
D gene: NA
J gene: TRBJ1-1
clone size: NA
CDR3 protein: CASSPGNTEAFF
CDR3 DNA: TGCGCCAGCAGCCCGGGGAACACTGAAGCTTTCTTT